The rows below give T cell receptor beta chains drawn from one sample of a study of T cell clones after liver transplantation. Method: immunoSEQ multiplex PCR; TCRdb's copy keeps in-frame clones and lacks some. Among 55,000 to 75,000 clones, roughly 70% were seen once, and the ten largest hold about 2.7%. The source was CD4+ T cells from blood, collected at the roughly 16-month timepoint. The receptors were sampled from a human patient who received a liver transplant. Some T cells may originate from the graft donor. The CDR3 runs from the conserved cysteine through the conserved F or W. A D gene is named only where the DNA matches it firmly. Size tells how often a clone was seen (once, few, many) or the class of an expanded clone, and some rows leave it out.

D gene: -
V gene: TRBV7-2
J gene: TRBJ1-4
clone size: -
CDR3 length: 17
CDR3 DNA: TGTGCCAGCAGCTTAGTCATAGGAGGGGCCCATAATGAAAAACTGTTTTTT
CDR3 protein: CASSLVIGGAHNEKLFF

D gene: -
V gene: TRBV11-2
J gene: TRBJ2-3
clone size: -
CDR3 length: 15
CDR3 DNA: TGTGCCAGCAGCTTAGTGGTATCTAGCACAGATACGCAGTATTTT
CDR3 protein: CASSLVVSSTDTQYF

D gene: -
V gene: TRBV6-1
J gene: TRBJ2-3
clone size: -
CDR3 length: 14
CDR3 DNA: TGTGCCAGCAGTTCTAGCGCGTTATTCGATACGCAGTATTTT
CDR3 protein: CASSSSALFDTQYF

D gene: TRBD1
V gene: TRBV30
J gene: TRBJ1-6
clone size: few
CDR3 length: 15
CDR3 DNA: TGTGCCTGGAGCGCCGGGACAGGGAGGGATTCACCCCTCCACTTT
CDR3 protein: CAWSAGTGRDSPLHF

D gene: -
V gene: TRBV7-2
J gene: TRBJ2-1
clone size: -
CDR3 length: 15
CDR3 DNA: TGTGCCAGCAGCTTAGGCCAGGCATCCTACAATGAGCAGTTCTTC
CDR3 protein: CASSLGQASYNEQFF

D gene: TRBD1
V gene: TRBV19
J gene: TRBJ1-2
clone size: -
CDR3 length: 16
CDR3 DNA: TGTGCCAGTAGTATAGACGCCGGGACAGGGAACTATGGCTACACCTTC
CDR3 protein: CASSIDAGTGNYGYTF

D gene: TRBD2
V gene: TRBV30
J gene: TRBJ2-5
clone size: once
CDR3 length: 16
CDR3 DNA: TGTGCCTGGAGTGCCGGGACTAGCGGGAGTTTAGAGACCCAGTACTTC
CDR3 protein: CAWSAGTSGSLETQYF

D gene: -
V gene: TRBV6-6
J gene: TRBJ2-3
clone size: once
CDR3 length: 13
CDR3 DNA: TGTGCCAGCAGTTACTTGCGGGGAGATACGCAGTATTTT
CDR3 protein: CASSYLRGDTQYF

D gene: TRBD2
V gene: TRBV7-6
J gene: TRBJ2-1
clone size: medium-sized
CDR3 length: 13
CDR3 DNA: TGTGCCAGCAGCGCGCGGGAGCTCGGTGAGCAGTTCTTC
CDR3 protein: CASSARELGEQFF

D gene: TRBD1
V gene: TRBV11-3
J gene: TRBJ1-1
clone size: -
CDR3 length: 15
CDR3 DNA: TGTGCCAGCAGCTTTTGGACAGGGGGGGGCACTGAAGCTTTCTTT
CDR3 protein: CASSFWTGGGTEAFF

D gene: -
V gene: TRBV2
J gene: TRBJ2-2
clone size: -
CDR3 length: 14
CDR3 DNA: TGTGCCAGCAGGGGAACAGGGAGCACCGGGGAGCTGTTTTTT
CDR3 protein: CASRGTGSTGELFF

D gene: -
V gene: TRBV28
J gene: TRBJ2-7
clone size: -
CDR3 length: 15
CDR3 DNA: TGTGCCAGCAGTTTACCTCCGGGGGCGATCTACGAGCAGTACTTC
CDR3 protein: CASSLPPGAIYEQYF

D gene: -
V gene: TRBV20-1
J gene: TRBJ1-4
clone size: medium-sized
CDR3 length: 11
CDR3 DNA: TGCAGTGGTGACAGGTCCGGAAAACTGTTTTTT
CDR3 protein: CSGDRSGKLFF

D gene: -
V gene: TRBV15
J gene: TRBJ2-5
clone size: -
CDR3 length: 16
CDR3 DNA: TGTGCCACACTACAAAGAGGGAGTCCATCCGAAGAGACCCAGTACTTC
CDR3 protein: CATLQRGSPSEETQYF

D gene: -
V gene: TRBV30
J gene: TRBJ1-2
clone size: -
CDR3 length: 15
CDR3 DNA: TGTGCCTGGAGTGTACCGGGGGGCGCTAGTTATGGCTACACCTTC
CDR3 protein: CAWSVPGGASYGYTF

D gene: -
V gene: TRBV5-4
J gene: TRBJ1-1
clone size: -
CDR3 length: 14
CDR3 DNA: TGTGCCAGCAGCTCCAGACAGGCTACCACTGAAGCTTTCTTT
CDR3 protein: CASSSRQATTEAFF

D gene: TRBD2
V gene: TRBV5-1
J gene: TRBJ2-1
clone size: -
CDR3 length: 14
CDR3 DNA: TGCGCCAGCAGCTCTAGCGGGGGGGCCAATGAGCAGTTCTTC
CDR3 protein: CASSSSGGANEQFF

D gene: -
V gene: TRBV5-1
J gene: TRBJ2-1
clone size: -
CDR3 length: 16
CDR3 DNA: TGCGCCAGCAGCCTCCTCCCAGCTAACTCCTACAATGAGCAGTTCTTC
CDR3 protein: CASSLLPANSYNEQFF